A single sample is the source of the 22 T cell receptor beta chains below, sequenced in a study of control samples from healthy donors and cancer patients. Assay used: immunoSEQ multiplex PCR; TCRdb lists only in-frame clones, some missing. The sample comprises about 120,000 clones, about 91% of which are singletons, and less than 3.5% rests with the top ten. Sequences were obtained from blood. These receptors originate from a man in his forties in good health.

Note on this clone: One end of the junction is discordant with germline, which a read error may explain. This chain links TRBV15 with TRBJ1-2; 7 bases line up with TRBD1. Germline V gene lookup returns CDR1 LNHNV and CDR2 YYDKDF (reference sequence). The CDR3 totals 12 residues. The CDR3 reads CATSPDRLFRVF. DNA of the CDR3: TGTGCCACCAGCCCGGACAGGCTTTTTCGCGTCTTC.

The chain has TRBV5-6 and TRBJ1-3, with D possibly matching TRBD1 (5 bases). Trimming shortened V by 4 bases and J by 4 bases, and 15 bases separated the two germline ends. CDR1 and CDR2 (germline): SGHDT, YYEEEE. The CDR3 runs 15 residues. This CDR3 reads CASSLTMGVGNTIYF. In DNA, the CDR3 is TGTGCCAGCAGCCTCACGATGGGGGTCGGAAACACCATATATTTT.

This chain connects TRBV7-2 to TRBJ1-1; 8 bases agree with TRBD1. The CDR3 totals 17 residues. Per the germline V gene, CDR1 is SGHTA and CDR2 is FQGNSA. V trimming: 5 bases; J trimming: 2 bases; junction bases outside the gene matches: 13. The CDR3 coding sequence is TGTGCCAGCAGCCCCAGGGGGCGCCAGGGTAAAAACACTGAAGCTTTCTTT. Translated, it gives CASSPRGRQGKNTEAFF.

The chain couples TRBV29-1 to TRBJ1-1; TRBD1 agrees at 7 bases. The germline V gene has CDR1 SQVTM and CDR2 ANQGSEA. CDR3 length equals 12 residues. V trimming: 5 bases; J trimming: 1 base; junction bases outside the gene matches: 1. Here the CDR3 DNA reads TGCAGCGTTTACAGGGGGAACACTGAAGCTTTCTTT. Protein product: CSVYRGNTEAFF.

The chain links TRBV6-2 or TRBV6-3 to TRBJ1-4, with D possibly being TRBD1 (5 bases). The CDR3 loop spans 16 amino acids. The germline gives CDR1 MNHEY, CDR2 SVGEGT. V dropped 0 bases and J dropped 7 bases, with 15 bases sitting between them. For the CDR3, the DNA is TGTGCCAGCAGTTACTCCGGGGCTGCCGGTGGTGAAAAACTGTTTTTT. This sequence encodes CASSYSGAAGGEKLFF.

The V and J genes are TRBV19 and TRBJ1-5; no firm D call. V was cut by 1 base and J by 7 bases, with 8 bases left in between. Germline V gives CDR1 LNHDA, CDR2 SQIVND (reference sequence). The CDR3 consists of 13 residues. Written as DNA, the CDR3 is TGTGCCAGTAGTATAGCGAGAGAACAGCCCCAGCATTTT. Its translation is CASSIAREQPQHF.

The V and J genes are TRBV7-8 and TRBJ2-5; 13 nucleotides line up with TRBD2. This CDR3 has 16 residues. The germline CDR1 and CDR2 sequences are SGHVS and FQNEAQ. V shed 1 base and J 5 bases; nucleotides not matched to a gene: 4. This CDR3 is CASSLVSLAGGETQYF. The CDR3 nucleotides read TGTGCCAGCAGCTTAGTCTCACTAGCGGGGGGGGAGACCCAGTACTTC.

This clone has at least ten counts. CDR3 DNA: TGTGCCAGCAGCCAAGATCTCGGGCAGGGCTTTAACTATGGCTACACCTTC. Protein: CASSQDLGQGFNYGYTF. This chain uses TRBV3-1 (or the pseudogene TRBV3-2) with TRBJ1-2, with a weak D call TRBD1 (5 bases). The CDR3 runs to 17 residues. Looked up from germline, CDR1 is LGHDT and CDR2 is YNNKEL (reference sequence). V shed 0 bases and J shed 1 base, with 15 bases lying between them.

The chain employs TRBV5-1 and TRBJ1-1; the D gene is possibly TRBD1 (6 bases). CDR3 length equals 13 residues. The germline V gene has CDR1 SGHRS and CDR2 YFSETQ. The ends were cut back, 4 bases at V and 4 bases at J, with 11 bases in the middle. CDR3 coding DNA: TGCGCCAGCAGCGTACAACAGGGCACTGAAGCTTTCTTT. As protein: CASSVQQGTEAFF.

The sample holds one count of this clone. The V call is TRBV12-5, the J call TRBJ2-2, with 10 bases that match TRBD1. This CDR3 is built from 20 residues. Trimming removed 0 bases from V and 1 base from J; junction bases left unmatched: 11. The germline V gene encodes CDR1 LGHNT and CDR2 FRNRAP. DNA for the CDR3: TGTGCTAGTGGTTTGGTACCCCTCGGGGGACAGGGGTGGAACACCGGGGAGCTGTTTTTT. This gives the protein CASGLVPLGGQGWNTGELFF.

The J gene is TRBJ2-3, the V gene TRBV6-5; D is possibly TRBD2 (6 bases). The CDR3 has 14 residues. Germline CDR1 and CDR2: MNHEY and SVGAGI. Trimming took 3 bases from V and 0 from J, leaving 7 bases between them. The CDR3 region is CASSYAGSTDTQYF. CDR3 nucleotide sequence: TGTGCCAGCAGTTATGCGGGGAGCACAGATACGCAGTATTTT.

The chain recombines TRBV18 with TRBJ2-5; no definite D call. With 2 bases removed from V and 5 bases from J, the gap between germline ends came to 6 bases. The CDR3 has 12 amino acids. Germline CDR1 and CDR2: KGHSH and LQKENI. The CDR3 DNA follows: TGTGCCAGCTCACCAAAGAAGGAGACCCAGTACTTC. Protein sequence: CASSPKKETQYF. The whole variable domain, filled in from reference TRBV18 and TRBJ2-5, reads NAGVMQNPRHLVRRRGQEARLRCSPMKGHSHVYWYRQLPEEGLKFMVYLQKENIIDESGMPKERFSAEFPKEGPSILRIQQVVRGDSAAYFCASSPKKETQYFGPGTRLLVL.

The rearrangement joins TRBV30 to TRBJ2-7; D is undetermined. V was clipped by 0 bases and J by 8 bases, with 8 bases between them. This CDR3 spans 11 amino acids. Germline V gene lookup returns CDR1 GTSNPN and CDR2 SVGIG (reference sequence). CDR3 in DNA: TGTGCCTGGAGTGTACGAGGACAGCAGTACTTC. Encoded protein: CAWSVRGQQYF. Supplemented by reference TRBV30 and TRBJ2-7, the full variable domain reads SQTIHQWPATLVQPVGSPLSLECTVEGTSNPNLYWYRQAAGRGLQLLFYSVGIGQISSEVPQNLSASRPQDRQFILSSKKLLLSDSGFYLCAWSVRGQQYFGPGTRLTVT.

The V and J genes are TRBV6-5 and TRBJ2-2; 10 bases map to TRBD1. This CDR3 comprises 15 residues. The germline gives CDR1 MNHEY, CDR2 SVGAGI. The trim removed 6 bases at V and 5 bases at J, leaving 6 bases unmatched. CDR3 sequence reads: CASSPTDRGTGELFF. Written as DNA, the CDR3 is TGTGCCAGCAGCCCGACGGACAGGGGGACCGGGGAGCTGTTTTTT.

This sequence joins TRBV5-4 and TRBJ2-3, with 13 bases that match TRBD2. With 3 bases clipped from V and 6 bases from J, the junction kept 10 bases outside the gene matches. The CDR3 loop spans 17 amino acids. The germline gives CDR1 SGHNT, CDR2 YYREEE (reference sequence). The CDR3 nucleotides are TGTGCCAGCAGCTCCCTACAGACTAGCGGGGGGTGGGATACGCAGTATTTT. Translating gives CASSSLQTSGGWDTQYF.

The chain links TRBV28 to TRBJ2-6; D is perhaps TRBD2 (7 bases). Trimming shortened V by 3 bases and J by 4 bases, and 10 bases separated the two germline ends. CDR3 length: 15 residues. The germline V gene has CDR1 MDHEN and CDR2 SYDVKM. DNA for the CDR3: TGTGCCAGCAGTTTCGGGGGGCCCGGGGCCAACGTCCTGACTTTC. It specifies CASSFGGPGANVLTF.

This clone came up once. V gene TRBV7-2 combines with J gene TRBJ1-2; 8 bases fit TRBD1. Germline lookup yields CDR1 SGHTA and CDR2 FQGNSA. Trimming took 3 bases from V and 7 from J; bases not matched to a gene: 7. This CDR3 is built from 14 residues. The CDR3 sequence is CASSLGRGQSGYTF. The CDR3 bases are TGTGCCAGCAGCTTGGGCAGGGGGCAGTCTGGCTACACCTTC. Supplemented by reference TRBV7-2 and TRBJ1-2, the full variable domain reads GAGVSQSPSNKVTEKGKDVELRCDPISGHTALYWYRQSLGQGLEFLIYFQGNSAPDKSGLPSDRFSAERTGGSVSTLTIQRTQQEDSAVYLCASSLGRGQSGYTFGSGTRLTVV.

In its sample, this clone was seen once. CDR3 nucleotides: TGTGCCAGCACGGGACAGGGGTATCAGCCCCAGCATTTT. Protein sequence: CASTGQGYQPQHF. The chain joins TRBV12-3 or TRBV12-4 to TRBJ1-5, with 10 nucleotides matching TRBD1. The V gene end was trimmed by 7 bases and the J gene end by 5 bases; junction bases not matched to a gene: 2. The CDR3 runs 13 residues.

The chain's CDR3 is CASSFSRGVIAGELFF. The CDR3 DNA sequence: TGTGCCAGCAGCTTCTCTCGGGGGGTAATAGCCGGGGAGCTGTTTTTT. The chain is built from TRBV7-8 and TRBJ2-2; 7 nucleotides line up with TRBD2. CDR3 length equals 16 residues. Per the germline V gene, CDR1 is SGHVS and CDR2 is FQNEAQ. J lost 6 bases, V lost 3 bases, and 10 bases had no gene match.

This clone was seen more than once but under ten times. The chain is built from TRBV12-3 or TRBV12-4 and TRBJ2-7; D not resolved. The CDR3 is 13 amino acids. Trimming removed 2 bases at V and 3 bases at J, with 8 bases between. The CDR3 DNA sequence: TGTGCCAGCAGTTTATTTTTGGGCTACGAGCAGTACTTC. Amino acids: CASSLFLGYEQYF.

This clone has only a few counts. The chain carries TRBV5-1 and TRBJ2-7; D unresolved. Per germline, CDR1 SGHRS and CDR2 YFSETQ. The V end was cut by 0 bases, the J end by 5 bases, with 12 bases between. The CDR3 extends over 14 amino acids. CDR3 nucleotide sequence: TGCGCCAGCAGCTTGGATCCACAGTCCCACGAGCAGTACTTC. This gives the protein CASSLDPQSHEQYF.

This chain uses TRBV14 with TRBJ2-7; tentatively, D is TRBD1 (5 bases). CDR1 SGHDN and CDR2 FVKESK come from the germline V gene. V was cut by 2 bases and J by 0 bases, with 14 bases left in between. CDR3 length: 16 residues. For the CDR3, the DNA is TGTGCCAGCAGCCAACTTCAGGGTTCGAGCTCCTACGAGCAGTACTTC. It codes for CASSQLQGSSSYEQYF. The variable domain in full, with the rest retrieved from reference TRBV14 and TRBJ2-7, is EAGVTQFPSHSVIEKGQTVTLRCDPISGHDNLYWYRRVMGKEIKFLLHFVKESKQDESGMPNNRFLAERTGGTYSTLKVQPAELEDSGVYFCASSQLQGSSSYEQYFGPGTRLTVT.